Presented here are 10 T cell receptor beta chains from one specimen sequenced in a study of Graves' ophthalmopathy and Graves' hyperthyroidism. RNA transcripts were the template, and TCR beta CDR3 regions were amplified from them. RT-PCR was first run with HTBI primers, then multiplex PCR in a second round. TCRdb called the multiplex PCR reads again in MiXCR, with one record for every CDR3 protein. The data contain 650,000 to 800,000 distinct CDR3 sequences, about two fifths of them singletons. Material: peripheral blood. The receptors shown here come from an adult man with Graves' ophthalmopathy.

In this sample, this clonotype turned up a few times. V gene TRBV4-1 combines with J gene TRBJ2-7; 8 bases align to TRBD2. CDR1 MGHRA and CDR2 YSYEKL come from the germline V gene. This CDR3 region has 15 residues. With V trimmed by 1 base and J by 3 bases, 5 bases remained unmatched. This chain's CDR3 is CASSQALAGNYEQYF. CDR3 DNA: TGCGCCAGCAGCCAAGCATTAGCGGGGAACTACGAGCAGTACTTC.

This clonotype has just a few counts. The chain has TRBV4-1 and TRBJ1-5; 10 bases are a match to TRBD1. Losses at the gene ends were 3 bases for V and 7 bases for J; bases not matched to a gene: 12. Per germline, CDR1 MGHRA and CDR2 YSYEKL. The CDR3 length is 17 residues. CDR3 region: CASSHQTTGGGYQPQHF. CDR3 nucleotides: TGCGCCAGCAGCCACCAAACGACAGGGGGCGGTTACCAGCCCCAGCATTTT.

On this clonotype: This may arise from a read error, as a much more abundant clone is one base away. V and J are TRBV7-2 and TRBJ2-7; the match to TRBD2 covers 8 bases. This CDR3 is built from 17 residues. CDR1 is SGHTA, CDR2 FQGNSA, per germline. Trimming at V came to 5 bases and at J to 6 bases, leaving 18 bases not matched to a gene. In DNA, the CDR3 is TGTGCCAGCAGCCAAGCATCGGCCCTAGCGGGTTACGCCGAGCAGTACTTC. This gives the protein CASSQASALAGYAEQYF.

This clonotype showed up many times. DNA of the CDR3: TGTGCCACGCGCGAGCGGGAGTTTCCAGAGACCCAGTACTTC. The encoded protein is CATREREFPETQYF. J is TRBJ2-5 and V is TRBV6-5, with 8 bases lining up with TRBD2. The V segment lost 10 bases and the J segment 4 bases; nucleotides outside the gene matches: 11. Germline CDR1 MNHEY, CDR2 SVGAGI. The CDR3 spans 14 residues.

This clonotype has a count of ten or more. At one end the junction does not follow the germline gene, possibly because of a read error. The CDR3 region has the DNA TGTGCCAGCAGGGGAGGCACCGGGGAGCTGTTTTTT. Residues: CASRGGTGELFF. This sequence joins TRBV5-1 and TRBJ2-2, with D perhaps given as TRBD1 or TRBD2 (6 bases each). Germline V gives CDR1 SGHRS, CDR2 YFSETQ. This CDR3 has 12 residues.

This clonotype was recorded many times. The chain couples TRBV5-5 to TRBJ1-5; 10 bases agree with TRBD1. Germline CDR1 reads SGHKS; CDR2 reads YYEKEE (reference sequence). With V trimmed by 4 bases and J by 6 bases, 4 bases remained unmatched. The CDR3 covers 14 residues. In nucleotides, the CDR3 is TGTGCCAGCAGCGCGGACAGGGGGTTTCAGCCCCAGCATTTT. It is translated as CASSADRGFQPQHF.

The V and J genes are TRBV5-8 and TRBJ2-6, with 12 bases fitting TRBD1. Unmatched junction bases numbered 7, after V lost 2 bases and J lost 4 bases. Germline CDR1 is SGHTS and CDR2 is YDEGEE. The CDR3 runs to 18 residues. The CDR3 sequence is CASSFPGQGAVGANVLTF. In nucleotides, the CDR3 is TGTGCCAGCAGCTTTCCGGGACAGGGGGCAGTCGGGGCCAACGTCCTGACTTTC. Variable domain in full (rest from reference TRBV5-8 and TRBJ2-6): EAGVTQSPTHLIKTRGQQATLRCSPISGHTSVYWYQQALGLGLQFLLWYDEGEERNRGNFPPRFSGRQFPNYSSELNVNALELEDSALYLCASSFPGQGAVGANVLTFGAGSRLTVL.

This clonotype has ten or more counts. The chain employs TRBV7-8 and TRBJ1-1; D remains ambiguous. CDR3 length: 13 residues. Germline-derived CDR1 and CDR2 are SGHVS and FQNEAQ. The V and J ends lost 2 bases and 2 bases respectively, with 6 bases between them. Here the CDR3 DNA reads TGTGCCAGCAGCTTACGCACAAACACTGAAGCTTTCTTT. Its translation: CASSLRTNTEAFF.

This clonotype came up a few times. CDR3 residues: CASGSEQTISGNTIYF. The CDR3 DNA is TGTGCTAGTGGTTCGGAACAGACGATCTCTGGAAACACCATATATTTT. The J gene is TRBJ1-3, the V gene TRBV12-5; D remains ambiguous. V dropped 4 bases and J dropped 0 bases, with 13 bases sitting between them. The CDR3 has 16 residues. Germline V lookup: CDR1 LGHNT, CDR2 FRNRAP.

The chain recombines TRBV7-9 with TRBJ1-1; TRBD1 matches 7 bases. Germline loops: CDR1 SEHNR, CDR2 FQNEAQ (reference sequence). The CDR3 extends over 15 amino acids. With V trimmed by 4 bases and J by 1 base, 6 bases remained unmatched. The CDR3 here is CASSSLGQANTEAFF. CDR3 bases: TGTGCCAGCAGCTCTTTAGGACAGGCGAACACTGAAGCTTTCTTT.